Shown below are 7 T cell receptor beta chains from a single sample sequenced in a study of T-cell memory formation after mild COVID-19. One entry per CDR3 protein, called by TCRdb with MiXCR from the 5' RACE reads. Among under 300,000 distinct CDR3 sequences listed, 9.4% were seen once. Sequencing was done on a sample of PBMCs or a T cell subset sorted from them (not recorded which). These receptors were collected from a man aged 18-30 years who had mild COVID-19 (a few samples of this study predate the infection). Cell type and time point are not known.

This chain links TRBV15 with TRBJ1-5, with 10 bases fitting TRBD1. Germline values: CDR1 LNHNV, CDR2 YYDKDF (reference sequence). V lost 0 bases to trimming and J lost 10 bases; unmatched junction nucleotides: 9. The CDR3 spans 16 residues. The CDR3 here is CATSRDLETGGFPQHF. The CDR3 nucleotides read TGTGCCACCAGCAGAGATTTGGAGACAGGGGGCTTTCCCCAGCATTTT.

A few counts support this clonotype. The chain has TRBV9 and TRBJ2-3; no definite D call. The germline V gene has CDR1 SGDLS and CDR2 YYNGEE. CDR3 length: 15 amino acids. With 2 bases removed from V and 1 base from J, the gap between germline ends came to 11 bases. Here the CDR3 DNA reads TGTGCCAGCAGCGTGAGCCCAGTAGGCACAGATACGCAGTATTTT. It is translated as CASSVSPVGTDTQYF.

This clonotype was observed a handful of times. The chain recombines TRBV9 with TRBJ1-6; 7 positions agree with TRBD1. This CDR3 is 15 amino acids long. V was clipped by 3 bases and J by 9 bases; unmatched bases: 9. Per the germline V gene, CDR1 is SGDLS and CDR2 is YYNGEE. CDR3: CASSGLQGFGSPLHF. Written as DNA, the CDR3 is TGTGCCAGCAGCGGACTACAGGGGTTCGGTTCACCCCTCCACTTT.

V usage is TRBV11-2 and J usage is TRBJ2-7; D might be TRBD1 (6 bases). Trimming removed 3 bases from V and 4 bases from J, with 13 bases in between. Germline-derived CDR1 and CDR2 are SGHAT and FQNNGV. The CDR3 has 14 residues. CDR3: CASSLKPQGYEQYF. The DNA of the CDR3 is TGTGCCAGCAGCTTGAAACCACAGGGATACGAGCAGTACTTC.

The chain recombines TRBV7-9 with TRBJ2-5; D is possibly TRBD1 (5 bases). Germline V CDR1 and CDR2: SEHNR, FQNEAQ (reference sequence). The CDR3 covers 13 residues. V shed 5 bases and J shed 9 bases, with 16 bases lying between them. In DNA form, the CDR3 reads TGTGCCAGCAGCACCCGACAGAGCTTGGCCCAGTACTTC. Translated, it gives CASSTRQSLAQYF.

This clonotype occurred many times. The V gene is TRBV7-8, the J gene TRBJ2-1; possibly TRBD2 for D (6 bases). Looked up from germline, CDR1 is SGHVS and CDR2 is FQNEAQ. CDR3 length equals 14 residues. Trimming left V 5 bases short and J 3 bases short, with 11 bases between. The CDR3 spells CASSQGGVYNEQFF. As DNA, the CDR3 is TGTGCCAGCAGCCAAGGAGGGGTCTACAATGAGCAGTTCTTC. The full variable domain, rest sourced from reference TRBV7-8 and TRBJ2-1, is GAGVSQSPRYKVAKRGQDVALRCDPISGHVSLFWYQQALGQGPEFLTYFQNEAQLDKSGLPSDRFFAERPEGSVSTLKIQRTQQEDSAVYLCASSQGGVYNEQFFGPGTRLTVL.

This clonotype was observed many times. The CDR3: CASSINRGKFQETQYF. The DNA for the CDR3 is TGTGCCAGCTCAATCAACAGGGGTAAATTCCAAGAGACCCAGTACTTC. The gene calls are TRBV18 and TRBJ2-5, with 7 bases matching TRBD1. The germline V gene encodes CDR1 KGHSH and CDR2 LQKENI. There are 16 residues in the CDR3. Germline trimming cut 5 bases from V and 1 base from J; bases unmatched to any gene: 10.